This TCR beta chain was captured in a study of blood T cell repertoires in COVID-19. Those who participated ranged in age from roughly 18 to 90 years and resided in about two dozen US areas. TCRdb keeps only in-frame clones here, not all; method: immunoSEQ multiplex PCR. The table shows approximately 220,000 clones, with around 89% occurring only once. J was trimmed by 4 bases and V by 3 bases; bases with no gene match: 8. Germline CDR1 is KGHSH and CDR2 is LQKENI. The CDR3 has 17 residues. The sequence was collected from a woman aged 18-29 years in a cohort exposed to, infected with or recovered from COVID-19 (not recorded which). V is TRBV18 and J is TRBJ1-4, with 10 bases fitting TRBD1. Specimen: PBMCs or T cells enriched from blood (not recorded which). This chain's CDR3 is CASSPSRQGAFNEKLFF. CDR3 coding DNA: TGTGCCAGCTCACCTTCCCGACAGGGGGCGTTTAATGAAAAACTGTTTTTT.